This TCR beta chain was sequenced during a study of T cell changes during pregnancy in multiple sclerosis. J lost 7 bases, V lost 6 bases, and 10 bases had no gene match. The CDR3 runs to 16 residues. CDR1 and CDR2 (germline): MDHEN, SYDVKM. The method was immunoSEQ multiplex PCR; TCRdb's version includes in-frame clones alone and lacks a portion of them. The table records about 38,000 clones, 75% to 95% of them present only once. This sequence was found in a female donor in good health, enrolled as a control in a pregnancy study. The sequenced sample was CD4+ T cells from peripheral blood mononuclear cells, obtained in the third trimester of pregnancy. The rearrangement joins TRBV28 to TRBJ2-1, with TRBD2 matching 12 bases. The CDR3: CASSLLAGGPGNEQFF. As DNA, the CDR3 is TGTGCCAGCAGCCTACTAGCGGGAGGCCCCGGGAATGAGCAGTTCTTC.